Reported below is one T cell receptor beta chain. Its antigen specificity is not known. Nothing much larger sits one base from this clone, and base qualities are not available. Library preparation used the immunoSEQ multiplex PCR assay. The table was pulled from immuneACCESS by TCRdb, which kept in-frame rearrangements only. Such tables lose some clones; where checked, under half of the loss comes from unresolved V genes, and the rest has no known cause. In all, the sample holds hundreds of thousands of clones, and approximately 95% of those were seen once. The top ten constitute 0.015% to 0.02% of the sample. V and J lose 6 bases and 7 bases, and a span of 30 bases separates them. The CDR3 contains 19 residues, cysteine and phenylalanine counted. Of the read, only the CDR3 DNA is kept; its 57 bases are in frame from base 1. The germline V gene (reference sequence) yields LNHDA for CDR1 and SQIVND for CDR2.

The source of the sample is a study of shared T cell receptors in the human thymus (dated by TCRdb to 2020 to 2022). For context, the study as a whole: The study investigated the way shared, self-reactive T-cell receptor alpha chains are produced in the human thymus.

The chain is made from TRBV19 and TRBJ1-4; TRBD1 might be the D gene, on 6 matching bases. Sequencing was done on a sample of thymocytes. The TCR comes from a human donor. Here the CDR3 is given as CASRPSSPTGGGGSEKLFF. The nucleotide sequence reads TGTGCCAGTAGGCCCTCCTCCCCCACTGGCGGAGGGGGGAGTGAAAAACTGTTTTTT.